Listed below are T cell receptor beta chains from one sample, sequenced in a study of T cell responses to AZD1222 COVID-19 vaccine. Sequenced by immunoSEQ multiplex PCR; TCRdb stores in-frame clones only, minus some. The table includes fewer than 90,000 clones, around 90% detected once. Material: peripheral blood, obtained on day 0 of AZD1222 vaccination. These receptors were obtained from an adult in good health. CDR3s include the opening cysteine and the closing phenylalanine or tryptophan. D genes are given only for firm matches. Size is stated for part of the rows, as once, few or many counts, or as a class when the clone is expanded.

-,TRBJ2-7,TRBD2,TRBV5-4,TGTGCCAGCAGCTTGGGGGGACTAGTCGGGTACGAGCAGTACTTC,CASSLGGLVGYEQYF
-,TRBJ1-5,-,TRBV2,TGTGCCAGTGGACAGAGTAATCAGCCCCAGCATTTT,CASGQSNQPQHF
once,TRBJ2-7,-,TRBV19,TGTGCCAGTAGTAGGGGGTACGAGCAGTACTTC,CASSRGYEQYF
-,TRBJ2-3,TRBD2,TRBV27,TGTGCCAGCAGTAGGTTGACTAGCGGTTACACAGATACGCAGTATTTT,CASSRLTSGYTDTQYF
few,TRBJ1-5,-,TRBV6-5,TGTGCCAGCGCAAGATCAGACAGCTACAATCAGCCCCAGCATTTT,CASARSDSYNQPQHF
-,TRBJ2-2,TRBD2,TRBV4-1,TGCGCCAGCAGCCTAGGTAGCGGGAGTGGGACCGGGGAGCTGTTTTTT,CASSLGSGSGTGELFF
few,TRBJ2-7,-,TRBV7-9,TGTGCCAGCAGCTTAGCGCTCGGAGAGAGCACAACCTACGAGCAGTACTTC,CASSLALGESTTYEQYF
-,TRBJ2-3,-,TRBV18,TGTGCCAGCTCAAAGAGTGCCTTGTCGCCAACGCCGTCCACAGATACGCAGTATTTT,CASSKSALSPTPSTDTQYF
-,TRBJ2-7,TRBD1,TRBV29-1,TGCAGCGCTGGGACAGGGGGTGGCTACGAGCAGTACTTC,CSAGTGGGYEQYF
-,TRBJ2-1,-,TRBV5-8,TGTGCCAGCAGCTTGTATGGGGTTTTGAATGAGCAGTTCTTC,CASSLYGVLNEQFF
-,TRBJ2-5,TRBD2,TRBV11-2,TGTGCCAGCAGTCGGGGGGTCCAAGAGACCCAGTACTTC,CASSRGVQETQYF
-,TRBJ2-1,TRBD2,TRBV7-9,TGTGCCAGCATGCCAAGCGGGAGCTCCTACAATGAGCAGTTCTTC,CASMPSGSSYNEQFF
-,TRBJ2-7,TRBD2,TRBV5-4,TGTGCCAGCAGCCCGACTAGCGGGTCCTACGAGCAGTACTTC,CASSPTSGSYEQYF
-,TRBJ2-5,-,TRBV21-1,TGTGCCAGCAGCAAATTAAAAGGTAGCGGGAGGATCCAAGAGACCCAGTACTTC,CASSKLKGSGRIQETQYF
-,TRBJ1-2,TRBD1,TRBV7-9,TGTGCCAGCAGCCCCATGGGACAGGGGGCCGGCGGCTACACCTTC,CASSPMGQGAGGYTF